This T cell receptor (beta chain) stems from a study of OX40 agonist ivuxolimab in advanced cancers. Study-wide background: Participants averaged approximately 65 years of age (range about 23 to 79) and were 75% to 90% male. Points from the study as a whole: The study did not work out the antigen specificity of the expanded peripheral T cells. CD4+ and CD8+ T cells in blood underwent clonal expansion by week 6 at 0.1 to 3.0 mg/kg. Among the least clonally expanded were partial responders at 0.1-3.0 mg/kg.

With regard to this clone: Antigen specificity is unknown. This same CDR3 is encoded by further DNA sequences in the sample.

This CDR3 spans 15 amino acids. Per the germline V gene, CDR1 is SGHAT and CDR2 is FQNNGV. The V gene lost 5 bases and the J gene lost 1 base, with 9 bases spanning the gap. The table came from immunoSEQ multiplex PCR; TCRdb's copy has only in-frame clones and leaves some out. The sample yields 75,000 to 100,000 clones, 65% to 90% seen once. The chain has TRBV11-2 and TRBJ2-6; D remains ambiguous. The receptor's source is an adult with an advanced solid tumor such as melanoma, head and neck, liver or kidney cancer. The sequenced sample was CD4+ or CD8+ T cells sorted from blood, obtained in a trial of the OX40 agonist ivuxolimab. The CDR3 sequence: CASSPSYSGANVLTF. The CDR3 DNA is TGTGCCAGCAGCCCTTCCTATTCTGGGGCCAACGTCCTGACTTTC.